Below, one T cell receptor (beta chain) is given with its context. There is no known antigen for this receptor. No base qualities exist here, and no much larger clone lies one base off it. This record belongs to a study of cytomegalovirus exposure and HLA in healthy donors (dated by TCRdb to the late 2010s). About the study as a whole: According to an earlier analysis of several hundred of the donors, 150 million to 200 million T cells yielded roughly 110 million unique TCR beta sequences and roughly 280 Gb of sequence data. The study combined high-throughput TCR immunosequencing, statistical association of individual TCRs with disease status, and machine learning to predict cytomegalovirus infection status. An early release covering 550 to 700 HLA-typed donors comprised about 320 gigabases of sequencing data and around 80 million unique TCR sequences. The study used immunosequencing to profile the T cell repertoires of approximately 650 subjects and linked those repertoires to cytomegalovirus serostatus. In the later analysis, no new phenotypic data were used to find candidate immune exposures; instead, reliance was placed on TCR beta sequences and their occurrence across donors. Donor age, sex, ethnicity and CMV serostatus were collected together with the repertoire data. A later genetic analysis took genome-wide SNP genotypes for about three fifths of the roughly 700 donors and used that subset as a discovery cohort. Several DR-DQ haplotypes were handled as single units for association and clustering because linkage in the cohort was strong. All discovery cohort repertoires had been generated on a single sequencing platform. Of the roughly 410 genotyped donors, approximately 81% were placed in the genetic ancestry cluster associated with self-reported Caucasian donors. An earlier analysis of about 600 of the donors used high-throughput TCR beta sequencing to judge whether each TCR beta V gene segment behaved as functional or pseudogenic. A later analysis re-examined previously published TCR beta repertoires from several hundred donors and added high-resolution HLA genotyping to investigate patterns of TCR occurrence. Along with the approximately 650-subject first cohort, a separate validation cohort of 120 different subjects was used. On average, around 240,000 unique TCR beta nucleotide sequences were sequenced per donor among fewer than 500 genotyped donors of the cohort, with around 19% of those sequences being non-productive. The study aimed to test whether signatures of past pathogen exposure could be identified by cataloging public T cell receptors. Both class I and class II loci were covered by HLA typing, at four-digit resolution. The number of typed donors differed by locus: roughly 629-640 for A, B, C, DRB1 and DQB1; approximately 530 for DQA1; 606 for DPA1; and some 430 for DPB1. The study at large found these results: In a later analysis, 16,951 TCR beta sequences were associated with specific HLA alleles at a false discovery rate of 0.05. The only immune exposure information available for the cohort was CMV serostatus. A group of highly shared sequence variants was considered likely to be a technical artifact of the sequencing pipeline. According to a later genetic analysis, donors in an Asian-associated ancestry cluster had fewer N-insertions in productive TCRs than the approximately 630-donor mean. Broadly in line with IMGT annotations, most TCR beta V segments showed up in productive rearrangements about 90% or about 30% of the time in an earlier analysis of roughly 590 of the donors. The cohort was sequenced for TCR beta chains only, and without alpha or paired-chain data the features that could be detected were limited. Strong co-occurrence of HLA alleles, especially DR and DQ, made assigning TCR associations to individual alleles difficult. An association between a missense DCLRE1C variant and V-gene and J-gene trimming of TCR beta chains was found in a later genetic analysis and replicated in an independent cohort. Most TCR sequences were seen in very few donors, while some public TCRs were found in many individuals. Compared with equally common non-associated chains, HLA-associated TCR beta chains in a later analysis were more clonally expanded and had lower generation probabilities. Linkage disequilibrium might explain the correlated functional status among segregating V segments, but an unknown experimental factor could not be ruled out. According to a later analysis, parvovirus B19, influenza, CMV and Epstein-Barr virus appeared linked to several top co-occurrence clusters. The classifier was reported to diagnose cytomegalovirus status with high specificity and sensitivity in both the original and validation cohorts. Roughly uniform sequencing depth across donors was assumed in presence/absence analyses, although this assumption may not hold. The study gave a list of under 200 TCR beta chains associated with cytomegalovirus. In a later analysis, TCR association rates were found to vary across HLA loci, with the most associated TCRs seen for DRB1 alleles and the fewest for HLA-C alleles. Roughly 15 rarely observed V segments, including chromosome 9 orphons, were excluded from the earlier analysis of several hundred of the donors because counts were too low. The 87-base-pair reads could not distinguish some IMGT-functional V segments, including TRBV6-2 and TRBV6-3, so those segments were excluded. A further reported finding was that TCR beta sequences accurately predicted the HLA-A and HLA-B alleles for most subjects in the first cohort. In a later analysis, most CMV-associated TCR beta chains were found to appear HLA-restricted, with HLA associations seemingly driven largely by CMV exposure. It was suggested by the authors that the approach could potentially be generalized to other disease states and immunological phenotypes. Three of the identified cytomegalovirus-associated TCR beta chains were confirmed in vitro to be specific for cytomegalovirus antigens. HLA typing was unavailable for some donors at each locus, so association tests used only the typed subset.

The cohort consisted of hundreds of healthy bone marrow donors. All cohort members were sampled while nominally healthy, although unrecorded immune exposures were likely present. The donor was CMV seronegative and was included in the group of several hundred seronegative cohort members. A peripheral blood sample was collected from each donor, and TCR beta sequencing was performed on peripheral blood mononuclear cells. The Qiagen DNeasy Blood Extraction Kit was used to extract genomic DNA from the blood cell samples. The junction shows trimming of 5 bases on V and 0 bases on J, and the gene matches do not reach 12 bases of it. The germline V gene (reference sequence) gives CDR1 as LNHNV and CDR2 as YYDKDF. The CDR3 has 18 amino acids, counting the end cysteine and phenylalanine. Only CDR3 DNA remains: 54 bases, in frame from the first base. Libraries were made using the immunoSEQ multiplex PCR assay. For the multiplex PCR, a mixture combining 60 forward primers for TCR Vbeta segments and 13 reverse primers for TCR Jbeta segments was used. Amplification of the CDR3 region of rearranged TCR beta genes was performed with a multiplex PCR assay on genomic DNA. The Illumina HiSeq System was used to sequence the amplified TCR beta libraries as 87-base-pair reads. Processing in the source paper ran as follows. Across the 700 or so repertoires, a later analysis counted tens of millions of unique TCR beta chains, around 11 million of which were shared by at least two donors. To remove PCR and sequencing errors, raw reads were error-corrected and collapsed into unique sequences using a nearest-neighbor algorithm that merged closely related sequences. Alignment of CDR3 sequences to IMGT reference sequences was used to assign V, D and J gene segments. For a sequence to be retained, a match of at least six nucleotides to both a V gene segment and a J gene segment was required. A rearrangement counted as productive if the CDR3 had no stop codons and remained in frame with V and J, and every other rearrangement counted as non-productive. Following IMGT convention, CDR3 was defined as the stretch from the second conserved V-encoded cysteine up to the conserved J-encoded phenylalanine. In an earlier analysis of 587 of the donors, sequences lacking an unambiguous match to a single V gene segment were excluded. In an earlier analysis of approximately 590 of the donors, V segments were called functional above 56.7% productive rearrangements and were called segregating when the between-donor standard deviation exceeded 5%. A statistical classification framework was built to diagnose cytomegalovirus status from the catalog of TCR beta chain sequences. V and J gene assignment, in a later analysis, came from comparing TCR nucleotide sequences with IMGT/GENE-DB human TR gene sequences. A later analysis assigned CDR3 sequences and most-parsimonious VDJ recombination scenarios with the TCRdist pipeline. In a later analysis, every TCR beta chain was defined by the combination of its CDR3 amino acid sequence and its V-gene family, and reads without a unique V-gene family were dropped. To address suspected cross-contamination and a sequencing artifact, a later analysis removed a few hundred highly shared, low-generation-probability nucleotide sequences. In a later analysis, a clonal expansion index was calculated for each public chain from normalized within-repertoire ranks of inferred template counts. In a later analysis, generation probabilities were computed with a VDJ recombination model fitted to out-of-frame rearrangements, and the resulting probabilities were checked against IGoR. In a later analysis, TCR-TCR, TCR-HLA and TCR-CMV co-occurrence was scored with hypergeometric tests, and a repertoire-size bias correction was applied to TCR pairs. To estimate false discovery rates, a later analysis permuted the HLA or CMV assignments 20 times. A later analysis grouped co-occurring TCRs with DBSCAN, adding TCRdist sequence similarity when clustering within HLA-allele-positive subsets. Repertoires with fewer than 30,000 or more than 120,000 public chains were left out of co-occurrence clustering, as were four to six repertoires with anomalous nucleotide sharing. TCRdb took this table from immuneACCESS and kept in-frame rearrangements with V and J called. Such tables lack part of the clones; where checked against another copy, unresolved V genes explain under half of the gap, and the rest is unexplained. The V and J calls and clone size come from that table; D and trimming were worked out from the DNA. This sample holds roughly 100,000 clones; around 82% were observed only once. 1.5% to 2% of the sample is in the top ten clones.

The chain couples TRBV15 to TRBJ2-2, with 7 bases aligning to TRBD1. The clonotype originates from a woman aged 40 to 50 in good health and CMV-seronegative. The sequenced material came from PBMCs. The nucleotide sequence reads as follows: TGTGCCACCAGCGGTAGTGCTCCCGGGACAGCGAACACCGGGGAGCTGTTTTTT. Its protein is CATSGSAPGTANTGELFF.